Listed below are T cell receptor beta chains from one sample, sequenced in a study of glioma-infiltrating T cells. TCRdb itself ran the multiplex PCR reads through MiXCR, one entry per CDR3 protein. Counted here are about 380,000 distinct CDR3 sequences, 41% occurring once; the ten biggest clones make up around 12%. The sequenced material came from glioma tissue, nonneoplastic brain tissue, or PBMCs (not recorded which). These receptors originate from a human donor with low-grade glioma or glioblastoma, undergoing nonglioma brain surgery, or in good health (not recorded which). Both conserved end residues are part of each CDR3. Fields, in order: V gene, clone size, J gene, D gene, CDR3 protein, CDR3 DNA. A D gene is named only where the DNA matches it firmly. The listing skips clone size in some rows; elsewhere it reads once, few, many or a size class.

>TRBV6-2/TRBV6-3|many|TRBJ2-7|-
CASRSTGSYEQYF
TGTGCCAGCCGCTCTACAGGGTCCTACGAGCAGTACTTC
>TRBV6-1|many|TRBJ1-5|-
CASSEITYSNQPQHF
TGTGCCAGCAGTGAGATCACCTATAGCAATCAGCCCCAGCATTTT
>TRBV28|few|TRBJ1-5|-
CASSGLGDSYNQPQHF
TGTGCCAGCAGCGGCCTGGGAGACAGCTACAATCAGCCCCAGCATTTT
>TRBV29-1|-|TRBJ2-1|TRBD2
CSVERLAGGNEQFF
TGCAGCGTTGAAAGGCTAGCGGGAGGCAATGAGCAGTTCTTC
>TRBV24-1|few|TRBJ1-4|-
CATSDFRSEKLLF
TGTGCCACCAGTGATTTTCGATCTGAAAAACTGCTTTTT
>TRBV28|few|TRBJ1-5|TRBD1
CASSPVQGATNQPQHF
TGTGCCAGCAGTCCCGTACAGGGGGCAACGAATCAGCCCCAGCATTTT
>TRBV6-1|many|TRBJ2-5|TRBD1
CASSGTGGQETQYF
TGTGCCAGCAGTGGGACAGGGGGACAAGAGACCCAGTACTTC
>TRBV5-4|-|TRBJ1-2|TRBD1
CASSLPRDRGQGYTF
TGTGCCAGCAGCTTGCCCCGGGACAGGGGGCAAGGCTACACCTTC
>TRBV5-1|-|TRBJ1-5|-
CASSLAGGGQPQHF
TGTGCCAGCAGCTTGGCTGGGGGGGGTCAGCCCCAGCATTTT
>TRBV3-1|few|TRBJ2-1|-
CASSQQGLSYNEQFF
TGTGCCAGCAGCCAACAGGGCTTATCCTACAATGAGCAGTTCTTC
>TRBV5-6|-|TRBJ2-7|TRBD2
CASSTASGPYEQYF
TGTGCCAGCAGCACCGCTAGCGGACCCTACGAGCAGTACTTC
>TRBV27|many|TRBJ2-3|TRBD2
CASSPRTSGGQYF
TGTGCCAGCAGTCCCCGGACTAGCGGGGGACAGTATTTT
>TRBV9|-|TRBJ1-3|-
CASSPIALNTIYF
TGTGCCAGCAGCCCCATTGCCTTAAACACCATATATTTT
>TRBV24-1|few|TRBJ1-2|-
CATSGPRANYGYTF
TGTGCCACCAGTGGTCCCAGGGCCAACTATGGCTACACCTTC
>TRBV12-3/TRBV12-4|-|TRBJ1-6|TRBD1
CASSLLDRGGSPLHF
TGTGCCAGCAGTCTTCTCGACAGGGGGGGTTCACCCCTCCACTTT
>TRBV19|-|TRBJ1-1|-
CASTSEGERAEAFF
TGTGCCAGTACGTCCGAAGGGGAGAGGGCTGAAGCTTTCTTT
>TRBV10-3|-|TRBJ1-1|-
CAIRTGIMNTEAFF
TGTGCCATCAGGACAGGAATCATGAACACTGAAGCTTTCTTT
>TRBV2|-|TRBJ2-7|-
CASRDRYEQYF
TGTGCCAGCAGGGACAGATACGAGCAGTACTTC
>TRBV27|-|TRBJ2-3|-
CASSLPRGTQYF
TGTGCCAGCAGTTTACCCCGGGGTACGCAGTATTTT
>TRBV18|many|TRBJ2-7|TRBD2
CASSLRGSGGYEQYF
TGTGCCAGCTCCCTCCGTGGTAGCGGGGGCTACGAGCAGTACTTC
>TRBV29-1|-|TRBJ2-3|-
CSAMMGGKSTDTQYF
TGCAGCGCCATGATGGGGGGAAAAAGCACAGATACGCAGTATTTT
>TRBV20-1|few|TRBJ2-7|TRBD2
CSARPSGRTYEQYF
TGCAGTGCTAGGCCTAGCGGGCGTACCTACGAGCAGTACTTC
>TRBV20-1|few|TRBJ2-7|-
CSVPSFTTDEQYF
TGCAGTGTTCCTAGCTTCACTACCGACGAGCAGTACTTC
>TRBV28|many|TRBJ1-1|-
CASSSPRRDPNTEAFF
TGTGCCAGCAGTTCCCCCCGGAGGGACCCGAACACTGAAGCTTTCTTT
>TRBV27|many|TRBJ1-2|-
CASSQRDASNYGYTF
TGTGCCAGCAGTCAAAGGGACGCCTCTAACTATGGCTACACCTTC
>TRBV20-1|many|TRBJ2-3|-
CSAWWTDTQYF
TGCAGTGCTTGGTGGACAGATACGCAGTATTTT